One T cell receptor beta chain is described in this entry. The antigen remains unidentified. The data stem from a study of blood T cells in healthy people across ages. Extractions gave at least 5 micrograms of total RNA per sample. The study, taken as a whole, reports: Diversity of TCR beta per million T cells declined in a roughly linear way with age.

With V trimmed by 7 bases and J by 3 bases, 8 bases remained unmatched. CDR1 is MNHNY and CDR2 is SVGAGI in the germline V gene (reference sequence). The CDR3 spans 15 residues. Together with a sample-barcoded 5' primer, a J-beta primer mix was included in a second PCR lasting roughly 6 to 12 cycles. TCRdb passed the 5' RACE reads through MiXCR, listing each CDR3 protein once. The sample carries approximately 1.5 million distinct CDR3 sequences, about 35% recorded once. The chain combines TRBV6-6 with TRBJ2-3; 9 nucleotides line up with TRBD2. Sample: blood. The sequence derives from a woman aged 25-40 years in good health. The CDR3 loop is CASNRRGGATDTQYF. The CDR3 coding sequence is TGTGCCAGCAATCGCCGCGGGGGGGCGACAGATACGCAGTATTTT.